This T cell receptor (beta chain) was found in a study of T cells in Graves' hyperthyroidism and ophthalmopathy. Study-level background: Before treatment of any kind, peripheral blood was taken at initial diagnosis. Study-level points and caveats: With a median lead of around 5.9 months before onset, the model predicted ophthalmopathy. In blood, most of the thyroid clonotypes expanded above 0.001 were also present.

Germline CDR1 and CDR2: MNHEY and SMNVEV (reference sequence). CDR3 size: 16 residues. V was cut by 2 bases and J by 4 bases, with 14 bases left in between. RNA transcripts served as the template for amplifying TCR beta CDR3 regions. The primer set for the first-round RT-PCR of the TCR CDR3 was HTBI. In TCRdb, the multiplex PCR reads were re-called with MiXCR into one record per CDR3 protein. The data contain approximately 410,000 distinct CDR3 sequences, approximately 14% of them seen just once; the ten biggest clones take up approximately 5.3%. A patient was excluded if there was uncontrolled infection, other autoimmune disease, pregnancy or lactation. This clonotype was seen only a few times. Its antigen is not identified.

Input material: blood. V is TRBV27 and J is TRBJ2-2, with D possibly TRBD2 on 5 matching bases. The source of this sequence is a woman aged 18-30 years with Graves' hyperthyroidism. CDR3 DNA sequence: TGTGCCAGCAGTTTAGGGAGACAAGCCCTCACCGGGGAGCTGTTTTTT. Its translation: CASSLGRQALTGELFF.